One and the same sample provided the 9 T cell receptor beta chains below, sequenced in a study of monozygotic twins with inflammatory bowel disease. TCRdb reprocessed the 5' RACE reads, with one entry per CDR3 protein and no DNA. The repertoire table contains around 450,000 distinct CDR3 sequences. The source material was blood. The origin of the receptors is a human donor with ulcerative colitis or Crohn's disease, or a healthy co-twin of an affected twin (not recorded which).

CDR3 sequence reads: CSAVERAGTSTDTQYF. The gene calls are TRBV20-1 and TRBJ2-3; TCRdb indicates TRBD2, and absent DNA this call remains unverified. CDR1 and CDR2 from the germline V gene are DFQATT and SNEGSKA (reference sequence). CDR3 length: 16 amino acids.

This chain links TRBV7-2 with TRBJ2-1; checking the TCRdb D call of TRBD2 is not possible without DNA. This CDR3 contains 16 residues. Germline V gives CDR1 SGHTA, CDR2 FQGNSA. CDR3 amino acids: CASSPSVLGVYNEQFF. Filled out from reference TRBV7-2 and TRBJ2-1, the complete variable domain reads GAGVSQSPSNKVTEKGKDVELRCDPISGHTALYWYRQSLGQGLEFLIYFQGNSAPDKSGLPSDRFSAERTGGSVSTLTIQRTQQEDSAVYLCASSPSVLGVYNEQFFGPGTRLTVL.

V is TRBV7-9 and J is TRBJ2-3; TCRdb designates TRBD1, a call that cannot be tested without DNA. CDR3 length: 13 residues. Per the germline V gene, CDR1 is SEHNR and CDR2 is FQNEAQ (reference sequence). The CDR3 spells CASSRGSTDTQYF.

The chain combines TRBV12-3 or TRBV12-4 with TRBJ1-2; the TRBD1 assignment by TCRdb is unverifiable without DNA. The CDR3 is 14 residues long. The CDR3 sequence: CASSVTGGGYGYTF.

This chain's CDR3 is CASSSLDAGELFF. The V call is TRBV7-3, the J call TRBJ2-2; TCRdb names TRBD1, which stays unverified in the absence of DNA. In germline, CDR1 is SGHTA, CDR2 FQGTGA. The CDR3 is made up of 13 amino acids.

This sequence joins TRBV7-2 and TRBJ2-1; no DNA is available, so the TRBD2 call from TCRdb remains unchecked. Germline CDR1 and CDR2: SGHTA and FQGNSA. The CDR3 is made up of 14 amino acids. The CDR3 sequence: CASSFQGLGNEQFF.

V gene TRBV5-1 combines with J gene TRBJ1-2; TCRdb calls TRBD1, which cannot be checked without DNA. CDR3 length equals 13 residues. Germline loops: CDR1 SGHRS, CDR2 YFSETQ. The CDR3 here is CASSLGAGRGYTF.

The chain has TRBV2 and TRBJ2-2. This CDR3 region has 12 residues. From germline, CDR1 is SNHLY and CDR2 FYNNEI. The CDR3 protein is CASRESRGELFF.

The CDR3 protein is CATRERAAEPLHF. The chain combines TRBV15 with TRBJ1-6; no DNA is available, so the TRBD1 call from TCRdb remains unchecked. Germline CDR1 reads LNHNV; CDR2 reads YYDKDF (reference sequence). CDR3 size: 13 residues.